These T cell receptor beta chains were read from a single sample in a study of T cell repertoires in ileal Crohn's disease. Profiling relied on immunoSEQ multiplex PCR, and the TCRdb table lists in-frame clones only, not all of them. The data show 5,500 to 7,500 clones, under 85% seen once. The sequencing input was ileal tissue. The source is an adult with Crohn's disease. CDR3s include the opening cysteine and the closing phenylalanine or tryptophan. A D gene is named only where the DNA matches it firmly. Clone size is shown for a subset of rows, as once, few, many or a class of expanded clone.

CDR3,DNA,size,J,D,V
CARQGENTEAFF,TGTGCCCGGCAGGGAGAGAACACTGAAGCTTTCTTT,once,TRBJ1-1,-,TRBV30
CASSSGPTYNSPLHF,TGTGCCAGCAGCTCCGGACCGACGTATAATTCACCCCTCCACTTT,-,TRBJ1-6,-,TRBV6-5
CASSTRGTGGTDTQYF,TGTGCCAGTAGTACCAGAGGGACAGGGGGCACGGATACGCAGTATTTT,few,TRBJ2-3,TRBD1,TRBV19
CASSLEGFYGYTF,TGTGCCAGCAGCTTGGAGGGGTTCTATGGCTACACCTTC,-,TRBJ1-2,-,TRBV5-5
CASSLLAGAAQETQYF,TGCGCCAGCAGCTTATTAGCGGGGGCCGCCCAAGAGACCCAGTACTTC,-,TRBJ2-5,TRBD2,TRBV5-1
CASSRRTSGGTEETQYF,TGTGCCAGCAGCCGAAGGACTAGCGGGGGGACAGAAGAGACCCAGTACTTC,once,TRBJ2-5,TRBD2,TRBV7-9
CASSTQQGARDEQYF,TGTGCCAGTAGTACCCAACAGGGGGCGAGGGACGAGCAGTACTTC,-,TRBJ2-7,TRBD1,TRBV19
CASSLEGAGNIQYF,TGTGCCAGCAGCTTGGAGGGAGCTGGAAACATTCAGTACTTC,few,TRBJ2-4,-,TRBV5-8
CASSSTDSLLEQYF,TGTGCCAGCAGCTCGACGGACAGCCTCCTGGAGCAGTACTTC,-,TRBJ2-7,-,TRBV7-6
CASSQSSAGNNEQFF,TGCGCCAGCAGCCAATCCTCGGCGGGAAACAATGAGCAGTTCTTC,once,TRBJ2-1,-,TRBV4-1
CAWSLAYNEQFF,TGTGCCTGGAGCCTAGCCTACAATGAGCAGTTCTTC,few,TRBJ2-1,-,TRBV30
CSVEVAGIGYTF,TGCAGCGTTGAGGTGGCAGGGATTGGCTACACCTTC,-,TRBJ1-2,-,TRBV29-1
CASSPGQGIGEQYF,TGTGCCAGCTCACCCGGACAGGGGATCGGCGAGCAGTACTTC,-,TRBJ2-7,TRBD1,TRBV18
CASSLSSGGEQFF,TGTGCTAGCAGCTTATCGTCCGGGGGTGAGCAGTTCTTC,-,TRBJ2-1,-,TRBV7-7
CASSQGLDGGTYGYTF,TGTGCCAGCAGCCAAGGGTTGGATGGGGGAACCTATGGCTACACCTTC,-,TRBJ1-2,-,TRBV4-2
CASTKLSGGATEAFF,TGTGCCAGCACCAAACTAAGTGGGGGAGCCACTGAAGCTTTCTTT,-,TRBJ1-1,-,TRBV6-1
CASSPPTSTDTQYF,TGTGCCAGCTCACCGCCCACTAGCACAGATACGCAGTATTTT,-,TRBJ2-3,-,TRBV18
CASSRYRAPGTSYEQYF,TGTGCCAGCAGCCGTTACAGGGCCCCTGGCACTTCCTACGAGCAGTACTTC,-,TRBJ2-7,-,TRBV7-6
CASSRGPGNEKLFF,TGCGCCAGCAGTAGGGGACCGGGTAATGAAAAACTGTTTTTT,-,TRBJ1-4,-,TRBV10-2
CATLPMGRGTGELFF,TGTGCCACACTTCCCATGGGCCGGGGGACCGGGGAGCTGTTTTTT,-,TRBJ2-2,-,TRBV6-1
CASSGDDYGYTF,TGTGCCAGCAGTGGGGATGACTATGGCTACACCTTC,-,TRBJ1-2,-,TRBV2
CASSVEGGTGEQFF,TGTGCCAGCAGCGTAGAGGGGGGGACAGGAGAGCAGTTCTTC,-,TRBJ2-1,-,TRBV9
CASSLYAFSNTEAFF,TGCGCCAGCAGCTTGTACGCCTTTTCGAACACTGAAGCTTTCTTT,once,TRBJ1-1,-,TRBV5-1
CASSEHSGGYTQYF,TGTGCCAGCAGTGAACATAGCGGGGGATATACGCAGTATTTT,-,TRBJ2-3,TRBD2,TRBV2
CASSSRQGRNTEAFF,TGCGCCAGCAGCTCCCGACAGGGAAGGAACACTGAAGCTTTCTTT,few,TRBJ1-1,TRBD1,TRBV5-1
CASSLNPGTGDEKLFF,TGTGCCAGCAGCTTAAACCCCGGGACAGGGGATGAAAAACTGTTTTTT,-,TRBJ1-4,TRBD1,TRBV13
CASSIFRGPNYGYTF,TGTGCCAGTAGTATATTCCGGGGACCTAACTATGGCTACACCTTC,-,TRBJ1-2,-,TRBV19
CASSLGGSAETQYF,TGTGCCAGCAGCTTAGGGGGGTCCGCCGAGACCCAGTACTTC,-,TRBJ2-5,-,TRBV11-2
CASSLGQGAYNEQFF,TGTGCCAGCAGCTTAGGTCAGGGGGCCTACAATGAGCAGTTCTTC,-,TRBJ2-1,TRBD1,TRBV11-3
CASSFRLAVYTGELFF,TGTGCCAGCAGCTTTAGACTAGCGGTGTACACCGGGGAGCTGTTTTTT,-,TRBJ2-2,TRBD2,TRBV11-2
CASSQGMGTGYEQYF,TGCGCCAGCAGCCAAGGGATGGGGACAGGGTACGAGCAGTACTTC,-,TRBJ2-7,TRBD1,TRBV4-1
CASSPPLGGGNEQFF,TGTGCCAGCAGCCCCCCCTTGGGGGGCGGGAATGAGCAGTTCTTC,-,TRBJ2-1,-,TRBV7-9
CASSLVRVSVGNTEAFF,TGTGCCAGCAGCTTAGTTCGAGTAAGCGTAGGGAACACTGAAGCTTTCTTT,few,TRBJ1-1,-,TRBV11-2
CAWTAGQNTDTQYF,TGTGCCTGGACCGCTGGGCAGAACACAGATACGCAGTATTTT,-,TRBJ2-3,-,TRBV30
CAWSVASVETQYF,TGTGCCTGGAGTGTTGCTAGCGTCGAGACCCAGTACTTC,-,TRBJ2-5,-,TRBV30
CASRKPSLSNTEAFF,TGTGCCAGCAGAAAACCATCCCTTTCGAACACTGAAGCTTTCTTT,-,TRBJ1-1,-,TRBV6-5
CASSPRTSGGYTDTQYF,TGTGCCAGCAGCCCGAGGACTAGCGGGGGATACACAGATACGCAGTATTTT,-,TRBJ2-3,TRBD2,TRBV7-2
CASSHGQFEAFF,TGTGCCAGCAGCCATGGGCAGTTTGAAGCTTTCTTT,-,TRBJ1-1,-,TRBV28
CASREVRIGGTQYF,TGTGCCAGCAGAGAAGTTCGAATTGGCGGTACGCAGTATTTT,-,TRBJ2-3,-,TRBV27
CASSSLPGQSSYEQYF,TGTGCCAGCAGCTCGCTTCCGGGCCAGAGCTCCTACGAGCAGTACTTC,-,TRBJ2-7,-,TRBV5-4
CAGAGSSYNEQFF,TGTGCCGGAGCGGGAAGCTCCTACAATGAGCAGTTCTTC,few,TRBJ2-1,TRBD2,TRBV10-3
CTAQYFEAFF,TGCACCGCCCAGTATTTTGAAGCTTTCTTT,-,TRBJ1-1,-,TRBV20-1
CATLGQGGDEKLFF,TGTGCGACCTTGGGCCAGGGGGGGGATGAAAAACTGTTTTTT,-,TRBJ1-4,TRBD1,TRBV28
CASITSGGGTGELFF,TGTGCCAGTATAACCTCGGGGGGCGGAACCGGGGAGCTGTTTTTT,-,TRBJ2-2,-,TRBV19
CASSDGDEGGNEQFF,TGTGCCAGCAGTGACGGGGACGAAGGAGGGAATGAGCAGTTCTTC,-,TRBJ2-1,-,TRBV6-4